This T cell receptor beta chain was sequenced in a study of human T cells and chemical hapten exposure. Study context: Slight differences in pooled library volume were the main source of varying TCR yields across samples. Study conclusions and caveats: TCRs whose frequency exceeded 1 in 1000 remained the same following DPC sensitization.

Separate cDNA molecules received unique molecular identifiers, which the library attached to them. Original analysis: 95,638 TCRs per sample was the median, with a range of about 23,224 to 750,000. TCRdb reanalysed the reads using MiXCR and keeps one entry per CDR3 protein. The V and J calls follow TCRdb's processing rather than the paper's. Among around 120,000 distinct CDR3 sequences listed, 8.5% were seen once. This clonotype was detected a few times. Its matching antigen is unknown. Someone pulled total RNA out of unfractionated whole blood. The TCR sequence derives from a human donor in good health. Some clones in this sample may be carry-over from other donors' samples. The sample consisted of whole blood.

In DNA form, the CDR3 reads TGCAGTGCCCCGAACCGGCTTGGAACCCCCTGGGGGACTGAAGCTTTCTTT. Amino acids: CSAPNRLGTPWGTEAFF. The chain carries TRBV20-1 and TRBJ1-1; a weak D match, TRBD1 (5 bases). V dropped 6 bases and J dropped 5 bases, with 28 bases sitting between them. The CDR3 is made up of 17 amino acids. Germline V gene sequence: CDR1 DFQATT, CDR2 SNEGSKA (reference sequence).